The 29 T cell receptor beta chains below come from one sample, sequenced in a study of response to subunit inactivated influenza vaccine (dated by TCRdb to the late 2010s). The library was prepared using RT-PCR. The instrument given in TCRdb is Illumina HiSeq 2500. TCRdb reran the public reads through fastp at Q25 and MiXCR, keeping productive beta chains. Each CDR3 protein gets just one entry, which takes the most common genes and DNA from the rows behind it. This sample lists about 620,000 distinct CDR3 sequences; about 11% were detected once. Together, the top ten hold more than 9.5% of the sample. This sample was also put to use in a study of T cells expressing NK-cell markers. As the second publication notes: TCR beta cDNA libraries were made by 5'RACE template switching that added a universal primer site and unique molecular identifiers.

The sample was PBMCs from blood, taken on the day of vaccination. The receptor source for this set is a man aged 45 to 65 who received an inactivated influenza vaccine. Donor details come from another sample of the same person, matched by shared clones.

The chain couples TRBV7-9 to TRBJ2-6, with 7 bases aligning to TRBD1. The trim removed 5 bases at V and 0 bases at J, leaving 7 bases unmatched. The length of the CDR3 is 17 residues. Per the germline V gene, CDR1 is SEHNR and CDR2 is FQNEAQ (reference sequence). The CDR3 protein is CASSPPGQSSGANVLTF. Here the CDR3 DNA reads TGTGCCAGCAGCCCCCCGGGACAGAGCTCTGGGGCCAACGTCCTGACTTTC.

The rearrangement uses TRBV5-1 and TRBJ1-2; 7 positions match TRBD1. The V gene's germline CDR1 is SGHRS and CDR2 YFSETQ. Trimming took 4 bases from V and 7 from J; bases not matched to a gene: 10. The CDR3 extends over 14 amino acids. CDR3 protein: CASSPDRPEGGYTF. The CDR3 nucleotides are TGCGCCAGCAGCCCGGACAGGCCCGAGGGTGGCTACACCTTC.

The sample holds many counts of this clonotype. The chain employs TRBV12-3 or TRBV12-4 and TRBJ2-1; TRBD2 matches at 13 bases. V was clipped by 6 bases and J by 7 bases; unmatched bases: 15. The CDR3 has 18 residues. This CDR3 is CASRRLAGGLRTRNEQFF. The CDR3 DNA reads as TGTGCCAGCAGACGACTAGCGGGAGGCCTCAGAACGAGGAATGAGCAGTTCTTC.

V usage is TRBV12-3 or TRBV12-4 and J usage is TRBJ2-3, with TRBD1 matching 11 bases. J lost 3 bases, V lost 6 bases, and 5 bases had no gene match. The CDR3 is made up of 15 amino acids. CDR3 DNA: TGTGCCAGCAGGGCCGGGACAGGGGGAACAGATACGCAGTATTTT. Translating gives CASRAGTGGTDTQYF.

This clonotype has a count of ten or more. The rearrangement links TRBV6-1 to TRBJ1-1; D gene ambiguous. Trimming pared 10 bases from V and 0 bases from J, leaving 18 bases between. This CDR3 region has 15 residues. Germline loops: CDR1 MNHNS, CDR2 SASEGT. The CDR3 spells CATTRTAIMNTEAFF. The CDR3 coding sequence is TGTGCCACTACGAGAACAGCCATCATGAACACTGAAGCTTTCTTT.

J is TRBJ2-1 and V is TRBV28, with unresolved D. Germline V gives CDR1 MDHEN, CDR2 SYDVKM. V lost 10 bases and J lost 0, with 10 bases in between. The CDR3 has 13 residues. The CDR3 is CATIKDSYNEQFF. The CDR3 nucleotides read TGTGCCACCATTAAGGACTCCTACAATGAGCAGTTCTTC.

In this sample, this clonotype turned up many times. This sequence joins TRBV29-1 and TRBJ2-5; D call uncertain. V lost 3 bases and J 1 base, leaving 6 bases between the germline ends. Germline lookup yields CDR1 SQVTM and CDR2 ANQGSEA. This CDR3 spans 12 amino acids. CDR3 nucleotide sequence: TGCAGCGTTGATGCGGTCCAAGAGACCCAGTACTTC. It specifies CSVDAVQETQYF.

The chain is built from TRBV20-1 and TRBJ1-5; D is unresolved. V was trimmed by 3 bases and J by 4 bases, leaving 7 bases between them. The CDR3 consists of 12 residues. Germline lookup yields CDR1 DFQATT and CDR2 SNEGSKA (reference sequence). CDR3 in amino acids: CSARAPNQPQHF. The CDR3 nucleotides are TGCAGTGCTAGGGCTCCAAATCAGCCCCAGCATTTT.

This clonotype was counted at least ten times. The DNA for the CDR3 is TGTGCCAGCAGCCGAGCGGGGACAAGACTCCTCAATGAGCAGTTCTTC. Encoded protein: CASSRAGTRLLNEQFF. The V and J genes are TRBV11-2 and TRBJ2-1, with TRBD2 as a possible D gene (7 bases). The V end was cut by 5 bases, the J end by 6 bases, with 20 bases between. CDR1 and CDR2 (germline): SGHAT, FQNNGV. This CDR3 spans 16 amino acids.

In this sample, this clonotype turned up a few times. CDR3 sequence (DNA): TGTGCCAGCAGTCAACAGGGACGCCAAGAGACCCAGTACTTC. As protein: CASSQQGRQETQYF. The chain combines TRBV3-1 with TRBJ2-5; the D gene is possibly TRBD1 (6 bases). CDR3 length: 14 amino acids. V lost 6 bases and J lost 1, with 12 bases in between. The germline V gene has CDR1 LGHDT and CDR2 YNNKEL (reference sequence).

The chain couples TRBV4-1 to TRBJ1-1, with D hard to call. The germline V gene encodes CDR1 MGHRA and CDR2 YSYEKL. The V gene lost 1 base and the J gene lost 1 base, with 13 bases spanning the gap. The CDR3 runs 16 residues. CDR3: CASSQGFPGSNTEAFF. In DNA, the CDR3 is TGCGCCAGCAGCCAAGGCTTCCCGGGCTCGAACACTGAAGCTTTCTTT.

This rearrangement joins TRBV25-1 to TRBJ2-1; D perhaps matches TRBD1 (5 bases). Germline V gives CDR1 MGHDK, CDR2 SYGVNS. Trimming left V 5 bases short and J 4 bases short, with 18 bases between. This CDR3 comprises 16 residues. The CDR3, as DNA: TGTGCCAGCAGTAGGGGCAACGATGCCAAATACAATGAGCAGTTCTTC. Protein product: CASSRGNDAKYNEQFF.

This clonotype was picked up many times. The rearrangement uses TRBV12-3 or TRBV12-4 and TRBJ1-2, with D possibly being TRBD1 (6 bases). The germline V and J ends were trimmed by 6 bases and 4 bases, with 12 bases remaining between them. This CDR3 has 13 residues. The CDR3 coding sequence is TGTGCCAGCAGAACAGGGTCTACCTATGGCTACACCTTC. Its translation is CASRTGSTYGYTF.

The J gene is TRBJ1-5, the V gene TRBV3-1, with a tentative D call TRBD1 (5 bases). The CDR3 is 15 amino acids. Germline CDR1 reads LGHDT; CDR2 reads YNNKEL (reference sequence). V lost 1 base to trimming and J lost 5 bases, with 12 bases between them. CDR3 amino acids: CASSQARQGDQPQHF. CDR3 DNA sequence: TGTGCCAGCAGCCAAGCCCGGCAGGGCGATCAGCCCCAGCATTTT.

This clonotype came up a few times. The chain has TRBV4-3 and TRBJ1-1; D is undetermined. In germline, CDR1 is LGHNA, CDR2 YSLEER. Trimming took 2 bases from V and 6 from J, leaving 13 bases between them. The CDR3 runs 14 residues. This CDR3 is CASSQSLQVSEAFF. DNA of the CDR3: TGCGCCAGCAGCCAATCACTCCAGGTCTCTGAAGCTTTCTTT.

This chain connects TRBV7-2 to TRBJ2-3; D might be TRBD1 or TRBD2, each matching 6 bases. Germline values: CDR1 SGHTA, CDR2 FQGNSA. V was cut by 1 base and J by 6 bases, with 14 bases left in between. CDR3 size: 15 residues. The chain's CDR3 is CASSLEGGVRDTQYF. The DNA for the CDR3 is TGTGCCAGCAGCTTAGAGGGGGGCGTCCGGGATACGCAGTATTTT.

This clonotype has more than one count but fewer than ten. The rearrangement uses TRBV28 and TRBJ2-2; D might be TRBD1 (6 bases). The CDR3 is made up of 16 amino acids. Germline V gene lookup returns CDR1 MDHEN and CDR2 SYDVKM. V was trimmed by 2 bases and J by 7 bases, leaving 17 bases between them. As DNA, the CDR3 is TGTGCCAGCAGTTTAACCCGGGACATTCGGGGCGGGGAGCTGTTTTTT. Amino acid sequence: CASSLTRDIRGGELFF.

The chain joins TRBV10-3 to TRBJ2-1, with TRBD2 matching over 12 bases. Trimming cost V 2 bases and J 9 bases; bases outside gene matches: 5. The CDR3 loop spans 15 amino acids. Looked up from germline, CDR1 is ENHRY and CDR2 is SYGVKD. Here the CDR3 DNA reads TGTGCCATCAGTGAGGCTAGCGGGGGGGGAGGTGAGCAGTTCTTC. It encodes CAISEASGGGGEQFF.

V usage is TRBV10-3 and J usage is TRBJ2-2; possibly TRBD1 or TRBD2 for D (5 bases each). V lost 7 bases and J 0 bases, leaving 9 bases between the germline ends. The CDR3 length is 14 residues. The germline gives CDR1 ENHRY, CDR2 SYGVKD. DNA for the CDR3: TGTGCCATCACCCAGGGACCGAACACCGGGGAGCTGTTTTTT. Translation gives CAITQGPNTGELFF.

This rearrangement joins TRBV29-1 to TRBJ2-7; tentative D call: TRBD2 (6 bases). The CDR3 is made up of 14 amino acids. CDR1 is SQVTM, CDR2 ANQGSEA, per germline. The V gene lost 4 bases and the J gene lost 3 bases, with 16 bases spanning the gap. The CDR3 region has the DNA TGCAGCGTTGGGGTGACCGGGAGCTTCTACGAGCAGTACTTC. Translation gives CSVGVTGSFYEQYF.

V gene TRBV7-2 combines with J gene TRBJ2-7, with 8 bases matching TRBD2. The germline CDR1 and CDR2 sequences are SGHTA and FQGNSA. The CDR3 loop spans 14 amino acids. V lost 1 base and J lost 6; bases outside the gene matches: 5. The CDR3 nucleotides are TGTGCCAGCAGCTTAGTTACCGGGAGGGGCGAGCAGTACTTC. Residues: CASSLVTGRGEQYF.

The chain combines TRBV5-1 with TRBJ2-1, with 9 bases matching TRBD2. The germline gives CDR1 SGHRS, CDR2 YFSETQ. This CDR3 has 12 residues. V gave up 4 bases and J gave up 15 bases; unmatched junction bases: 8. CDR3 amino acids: CASSGIAGDRFF. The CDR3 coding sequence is TGCGCCAGCAGCGGTATAGCGGGAGACAGGTTCTTC.

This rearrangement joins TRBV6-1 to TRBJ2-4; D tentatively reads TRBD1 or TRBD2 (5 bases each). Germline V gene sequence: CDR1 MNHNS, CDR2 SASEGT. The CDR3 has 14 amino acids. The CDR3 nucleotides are TGTGCGGCATCGGGGCTTGGTTCCAAAAACATTCAGTACTTC. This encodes CAASGLGSKNIQYF.

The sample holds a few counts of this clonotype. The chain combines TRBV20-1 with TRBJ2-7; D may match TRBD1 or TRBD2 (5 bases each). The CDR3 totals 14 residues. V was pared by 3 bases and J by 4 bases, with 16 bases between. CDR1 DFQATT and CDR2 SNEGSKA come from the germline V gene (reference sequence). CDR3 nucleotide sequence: TGCAGTGCTAGTGGGGACCTCAAAGGATACGAGCAGTACTTC. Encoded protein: CSASGDLKGYEQYF.

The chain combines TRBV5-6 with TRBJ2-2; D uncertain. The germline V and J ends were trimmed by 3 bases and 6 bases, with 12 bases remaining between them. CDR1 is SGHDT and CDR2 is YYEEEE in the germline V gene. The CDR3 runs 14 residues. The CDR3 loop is CASSSRVGPGELFF. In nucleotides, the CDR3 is TGTGCCAGCAGCTCCCGGGTAGGTCCCGGGGAGCTGTTTTTT.

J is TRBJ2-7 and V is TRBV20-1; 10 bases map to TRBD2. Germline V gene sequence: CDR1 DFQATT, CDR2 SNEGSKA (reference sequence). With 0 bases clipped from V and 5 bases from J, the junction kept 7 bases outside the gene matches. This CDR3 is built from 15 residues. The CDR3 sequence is CSARDVLAGAHEQYF. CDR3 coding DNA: TGCAGTGCTAGAGATGTGCTAGCGGGAGCCCACGAGCAGTACTTC.

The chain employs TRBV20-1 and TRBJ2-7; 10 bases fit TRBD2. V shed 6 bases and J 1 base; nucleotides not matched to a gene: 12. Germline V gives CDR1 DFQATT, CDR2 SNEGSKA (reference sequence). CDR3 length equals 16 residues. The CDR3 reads CSARILAGSRSYEQYF. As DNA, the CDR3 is TGCAGTGCCAGGATACTAGCGGGGAGTCGTTCCTACGAGCAGTACTTC.

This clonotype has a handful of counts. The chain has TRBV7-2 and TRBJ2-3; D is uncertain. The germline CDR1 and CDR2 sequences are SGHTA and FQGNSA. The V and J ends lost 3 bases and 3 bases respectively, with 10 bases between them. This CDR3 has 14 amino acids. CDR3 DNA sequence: TGTGCCAGCAGCTTTATGGGGTTAACAGATACGCAGTATTTT. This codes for CASSFMGLTDTQYF.

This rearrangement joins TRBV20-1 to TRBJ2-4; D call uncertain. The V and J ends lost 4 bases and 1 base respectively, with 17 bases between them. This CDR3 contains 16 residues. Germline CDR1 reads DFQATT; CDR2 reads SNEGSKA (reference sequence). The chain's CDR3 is CSATGSPLGAKNIQYF. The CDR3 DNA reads TGCAGTGCTACGGGTTCCCCCTTAGGTGCCAAAAACATTCAGTACTTC.